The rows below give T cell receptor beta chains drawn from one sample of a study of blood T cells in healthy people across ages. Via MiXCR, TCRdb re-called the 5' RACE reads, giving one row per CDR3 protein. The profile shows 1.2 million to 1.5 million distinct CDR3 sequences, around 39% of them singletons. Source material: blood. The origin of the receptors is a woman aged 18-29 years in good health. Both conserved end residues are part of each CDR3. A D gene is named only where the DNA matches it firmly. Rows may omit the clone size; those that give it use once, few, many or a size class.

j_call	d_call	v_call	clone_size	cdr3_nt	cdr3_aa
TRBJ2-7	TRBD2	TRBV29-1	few	TGCAGCGTGCGGGAGCCCTACGAGCAGTACTTC	CSVREPYEQYF
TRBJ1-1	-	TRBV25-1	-	TGTGCCAGCAGTAGGGCGCAAATGAACACTGAAGCTTTCTTT	CASSRAQMNTEAFF
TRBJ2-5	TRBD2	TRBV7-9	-	TGTGCAAACGGGGGGAAGGGTCCCAGTCCGGCTAGCGGGGATCAAGAGACCCAGTTCTTT	CANGGKGPSPASGDQETQFF
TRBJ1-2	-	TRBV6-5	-	TGTGCCAGCACACGAAGGGCAGGCGACTATGGCTACACCTTC	CASTRRAGDYGYTF
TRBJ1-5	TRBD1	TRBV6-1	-	TGTGCCAGCAGAGCGGGACAGGGATATCCTCAGCCCCAGCATTTT	CASRAGQGYPQPQHF
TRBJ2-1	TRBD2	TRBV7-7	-	TGTGCCAGCAGCGCGGGGGGGAGGGGCGCTGAGCAGTTCTTC	CASSAGGRGAEQFF
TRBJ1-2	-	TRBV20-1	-	TGCTACTCAGGGTATGGCTACACCTTC	CYSGYGYTF
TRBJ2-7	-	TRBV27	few	TGTGCCAGCAGTTTTGGGGGACGAGACTACGAGCAGTACTTC	CASSFGGRDYEQYF
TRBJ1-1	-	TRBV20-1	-	TGCAGTGCTCCGCAGATTTGGGCCAGCGCTGAAGCTTTCTTT	CSAPQIWASAEAFF
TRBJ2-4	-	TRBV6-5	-	TGTGCCAGCAGTTCCCTTTGGGGGGCAACCCAGTACTTC	CASSSLWGATQYF
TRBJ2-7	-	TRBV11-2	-	TGTGCCAGCAGCTTAGATCCTAGCGAGGTCGGCGAGCAGTACTTC	CASSLDPSEVGEQYF
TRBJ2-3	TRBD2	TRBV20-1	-	TGCAGTGCTGGGAAGGCTAGCGGGAGGGAGGGAGATACGCAGTATTTT	CSAGKASGREGDTQYF
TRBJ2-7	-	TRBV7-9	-	TGTGCCAGCAGCTTAGCGACAACTTACGAGCAGTACTTC	CASSLATTYEQYF
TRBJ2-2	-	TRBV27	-	TGTGCCAGCAGCACAAGTTGGACCGGGGAGCTGTTTTTT	CASSTSWTGELFF
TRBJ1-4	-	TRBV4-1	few	TGCGCCAGCAGCCAAGCATGGACCGAAGAAAAACTGTTTTTT	CASSQAWTEEKLFF
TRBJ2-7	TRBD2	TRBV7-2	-	TGTGCCAGCAGCTTAGTAGCGGGCCGCAACTACGAGCAGTACTTC	CASSLVAGRNYEQYF
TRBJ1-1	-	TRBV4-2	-	TGTGCCAGCAGCCAAGTCACAGAACTAGACACTGAAGCTTTCTTT	CASSQVTELDTEAFF
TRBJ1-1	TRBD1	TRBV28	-	TGTGCCAGCAGAACATCACAGGGGAGGCCGAACACTGAAGCTTTCTTT	CASRTSQGRPNTEAFF
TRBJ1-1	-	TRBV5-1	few	TGCGCCAGCAGTCTGAACGTCCAGAACACTGAAGCTTTCTTT	CASSLNVQNTEAFF
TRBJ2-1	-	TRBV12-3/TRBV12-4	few	TGTGCCAGCAGTCCCCGACTAGGACACAATGAGCAGTTCTTC	CASSPRLGHNEQFF
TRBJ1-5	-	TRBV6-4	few	TGTGCCAGCAGTGACTCGTGGACGGGGCAGCCCCAGCATTTT	CASSDSWTGQPQHF
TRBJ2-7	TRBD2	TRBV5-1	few	TGCGCCAGTTCTTACGCGGGAGGTAACTACAATGAGCAGTACTTC	CASSYAGGNYNEQYF
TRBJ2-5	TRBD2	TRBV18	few	TGTGCCAGCTCACCACCGGGCCTAGCGGAAACCCAGTACTTC	CASSPPGLAETQYF